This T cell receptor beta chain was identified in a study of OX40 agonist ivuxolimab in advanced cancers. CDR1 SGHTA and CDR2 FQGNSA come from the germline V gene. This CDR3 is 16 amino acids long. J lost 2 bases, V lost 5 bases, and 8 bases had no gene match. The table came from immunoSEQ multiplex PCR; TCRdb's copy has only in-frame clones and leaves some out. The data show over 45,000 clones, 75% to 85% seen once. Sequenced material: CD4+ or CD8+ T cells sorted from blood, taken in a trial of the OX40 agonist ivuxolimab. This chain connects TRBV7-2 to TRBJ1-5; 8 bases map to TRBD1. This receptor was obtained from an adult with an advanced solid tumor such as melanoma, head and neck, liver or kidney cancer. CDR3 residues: CASSQGQGSGNQPQHF. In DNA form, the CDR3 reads TGTGCCAGCAGCCAAGGACAGGGTAGTGGCAATCAGCCCCAGCATTTT.